Listed below are T cell receptor beta chains from one sample, sequenced in a study of CD4 T cells in relation to SARS-CoV-2 and coronaviruses. For these TCRs, the target antigens are not known. Assay used: immunoSEQ multiplex PCR; TCRdb lists only in-frame clones, some missing. Here the sample spans about 21,000 clones, roughly three quarters being singletons. The source material was CD4+ T cells from PBMCs, cultured in vitro. Source of these receptors: a human donor in good health. Each CDR3 is given with its conserved first and last residue. Each record gives: V gene, J gene, D gene, clone size, CDR3 length, CDR3 protein, CDR3 DNA. D genes are given only for firm matches. Clone size, where shown, is once, few, many, or a class for clones that have expanded.

TRBV6-4	TRBJ2-2	NA	once	13	CASSPGNTGELFF	TGTGCCAGCAGCCCCGGGAACACCGGGGAGCTGTTTTTT
TRBV7-3	TRBJ2-2	NA	NA	15	CASSLMQPSTGELFF	TGTGCCAGCAGCTTAATGCAGCCGAGCACCGGGGAGCTGTTTTTT
TRBV15	TRBJ2-5	NA	NA	15	CATSREDSGIETQYF	TGTGCCACCAGCAGAGAGGATAGCGGCATAGAGACCCAGTACTTC
TRBV27	TRBJ2-6	NA	NA	15	CASTSIESGANVLTF	TGTGCCAGCACTTCTATAGAGTCTGGGGCCAACGTCCTGACTTTC
TRBV28	TRBJ1-4	NA	few	15	CASSDNRSGNEKLFF	TGTGCCAGCAGTGACAACCGGAGCGGTAATGAAAAACTGTTTTTT
TRBV19	TRBJ1-5	TRBD1	NA	18	CASSIGGDRIYSNQPQHF	TGTGCCAGTAGTATTGGGGGGGACAGGATCTATAGCAATCAGCCCCAGCATTTT
TRBV6-6	TRBJ2-1	TRBD2	NA	16	CASSYPGTSGNYEQFF	TGTGCCAGCAGTTACCCCGGGACTAGCGGGAATTATGAGCAGTTCTTC
TRBV10-3	TRBJ1-1	NA	NA	15	CAISASAGQNTEAFF	TGTGCCATCAGTGCCTCCGCAGGACAAAACACTGAAGCTTTCTTT
TRBV25-1	TRBJ2-7	NA	NA	12	CASRGSSYEQYF	TGTGCCAGCCGAGGATCGTCCTACGAGCAGTACTTC
TRBV11-2	TRBJ2-5	TRBD2	NA	16	CASSYKTSGGPQTQYF	TGTGCCAGCAGCTATAAGACTAGCGGGGGCCCTCAGACCCAGTACTTC
TRBV6-1	TRBJ2-3	NA	NA	15	CASSEWDSLTDTQYF	TGTGCCAGCAGTGAATGGGACTCACTCACAGATACGCAGTATTTT